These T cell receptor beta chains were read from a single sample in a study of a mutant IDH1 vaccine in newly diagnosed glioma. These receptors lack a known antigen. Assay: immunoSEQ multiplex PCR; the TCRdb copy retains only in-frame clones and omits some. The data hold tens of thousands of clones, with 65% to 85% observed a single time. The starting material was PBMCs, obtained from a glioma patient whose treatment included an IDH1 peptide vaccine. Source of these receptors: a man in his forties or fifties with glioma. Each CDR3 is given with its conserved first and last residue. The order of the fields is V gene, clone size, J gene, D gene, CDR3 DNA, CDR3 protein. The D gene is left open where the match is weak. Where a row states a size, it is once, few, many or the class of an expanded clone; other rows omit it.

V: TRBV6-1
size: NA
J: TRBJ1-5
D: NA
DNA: TGTGCCAGCTCCAGTACGCCCCAGCATTTT
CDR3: CASSSTPQHF

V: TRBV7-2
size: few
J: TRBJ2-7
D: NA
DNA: TGTGCCAGCAGCTTAGAAAGCGGAACGTCCTACGAGCAGTACTTC
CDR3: CASSLESGTSYEQYF

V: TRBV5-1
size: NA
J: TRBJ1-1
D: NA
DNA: TGCGCCAGCTCAGAAGGGGTTAGGGGCACTGAAGCTTTCTTT
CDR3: CASSEGVRGTEAFF

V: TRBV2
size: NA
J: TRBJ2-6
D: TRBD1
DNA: TGTGCCAGCAGCACAAGACAGGGGCAGGCTGGGGCCAACGTCCTGACTTTC
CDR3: CASSTRQGQAGANVLTF

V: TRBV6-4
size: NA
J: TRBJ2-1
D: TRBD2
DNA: TGTGCCAGCAGTACCGGGGACTACCGTTCCTACAATGAGCAGTTCTTC
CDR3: CASSTGDYRSYNEQFF

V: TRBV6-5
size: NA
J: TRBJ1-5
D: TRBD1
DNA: TGTGCCAGCATTACAGGGGGCGGCCAGCCCCAGCATTTT
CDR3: CASITGGGQPQHF

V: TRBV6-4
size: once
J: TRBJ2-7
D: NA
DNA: TGTGCCAGCAGCCCCAGTCGGAGTTTCTCCGAGCAGTACTTC
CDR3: CASSPSRSFSEQYF

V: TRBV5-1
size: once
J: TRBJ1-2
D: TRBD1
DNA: TGCGCCAGTACGACAGGGGGCGATGGCTACACCTTC
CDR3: CASTTGGDGYTF

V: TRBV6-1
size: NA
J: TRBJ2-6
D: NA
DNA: TGTGCCAGCAGTGGTGACAGGTCTGGGGCCAACGTCCTGACTTTC
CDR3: CASSGDRSGANVLTF

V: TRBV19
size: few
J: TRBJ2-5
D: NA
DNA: TGTGCCAGTAGTGTACCTGAACAAGAGACCCAGTACTTC
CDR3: CASSVPEQETQYF

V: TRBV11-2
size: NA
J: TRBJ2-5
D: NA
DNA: TGTGCCAGCAGCTTCCAGTATACTCAAGAGACCCAGTACTTC
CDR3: CASSFQYTQETQYF

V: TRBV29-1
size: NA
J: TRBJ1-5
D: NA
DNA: TGCAGCGTTGTAGATAGCAATCAGCCCCAGCATTTT
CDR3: CSVVDSNQPQHF

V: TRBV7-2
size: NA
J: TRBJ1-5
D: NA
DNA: TGTGCCAGCAGCTTGGGGGGGCTAGAGCCCCAGCATTTT
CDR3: CASSLGGLEPQHF

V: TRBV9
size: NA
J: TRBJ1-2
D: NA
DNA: TGTGCCAGCAGCGTAGCCCTATTGGGCGCCGAGGGCTACACCTTC
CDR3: CASSVALLGAEGYTF

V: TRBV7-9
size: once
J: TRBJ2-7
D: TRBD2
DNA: TGTGCCAGCAGCTTAACCGGGACTAGGTTCGCCTACGAGCAGTACTTC
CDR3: CASSLTGTRFAYEQYF

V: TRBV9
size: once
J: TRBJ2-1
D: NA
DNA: TGTGCCAGCAGCCCATTCCGGTCGGGGAACACCTACAATGAGCAGTTCTTC
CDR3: CASSPFRSGNTYNEQFF

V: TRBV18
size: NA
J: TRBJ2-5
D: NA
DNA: TGTGCCAGCTCACCACGGGGAGAGACCCAGTACTTC
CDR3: CASSPRGETQYF

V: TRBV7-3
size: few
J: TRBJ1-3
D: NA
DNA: TGTGCCAGCAGCTTAGGGGCCGGAAACACCATATATTTT
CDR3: CASSLGAGNTIYF

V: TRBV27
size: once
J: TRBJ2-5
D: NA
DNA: TGTGCCAGCAGTTCGAAACCGACAGGAGGCCGAGAGACCCAGTACTTC
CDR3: CASSSKPTGGRETQYF

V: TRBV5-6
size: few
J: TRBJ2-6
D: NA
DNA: TGTGCCAGCACCCGGACCGGGGAGGCCGGGGCCAACGTCCTGACTTTC
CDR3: CASTRTGEAGANVLTF

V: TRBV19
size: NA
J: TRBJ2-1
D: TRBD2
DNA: TGTGCCAGTAGGGGTCGAGCGGGAGCTTACAATGAGCAGTTCTTC
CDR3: CASRGRAGAYNEQFF

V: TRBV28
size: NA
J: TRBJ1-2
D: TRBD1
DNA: TGTGCCAGCAGTTGGAGACAGGGCCATCATTATGGCTACACCTTC
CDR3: CASSWRQGHHYGYTF

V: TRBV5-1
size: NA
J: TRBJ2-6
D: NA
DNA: TGCGCCAGCAGCTTGGTGGGGGGCCCTGGGGCCAACGTCCTGACTTTC
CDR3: CASSLVGGPGANVLTF

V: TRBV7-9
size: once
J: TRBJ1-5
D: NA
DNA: TGTGCCAGCAGCTTAGGTCCAGGGAGCAATCAGCCCCAGCATTTT
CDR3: CASSLGPGSNQPQHF

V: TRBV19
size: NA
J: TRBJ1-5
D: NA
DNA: TGTGCCAGTAGTATAGTCACGACATATGGGGCAAGAAAGAATCAGCCCCAGCATTTT
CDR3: CASSIVTTYGARKNQPQHF

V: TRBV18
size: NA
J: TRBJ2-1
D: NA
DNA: TGTGCCAGCTCACCAGAGGGGTACTTCAATGAGCAGTTCTTC
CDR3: CASSPEGYFNEQFF

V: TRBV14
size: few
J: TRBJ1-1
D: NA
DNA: TGTGCCAGCAGCCAAGAGACACCGAACACTGAAGCTTTCTTT
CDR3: CASSQETPNTEAFF

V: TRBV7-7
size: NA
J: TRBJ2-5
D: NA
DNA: TGTGCCAGCAGCTTAGCGGGGCAGGGGGGGGAGACCCAGTACTTC
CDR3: CASSLAGQGGETQYF

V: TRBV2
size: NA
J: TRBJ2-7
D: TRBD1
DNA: TGTGCCAGCAGCCCCCTGGGACAGGGGGCAAGCTCCTACGAGCAGTACTTC
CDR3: CASSPLGQGASSYEQYF

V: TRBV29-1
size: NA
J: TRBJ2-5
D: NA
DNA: TGCAGCGTGTCGATCGGTCAAGAGACCCAGTACTTC
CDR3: CSVSIGQETQYF

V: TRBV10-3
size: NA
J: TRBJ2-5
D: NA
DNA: TGTGCCATCAGTGGGGCGGCCTCATTGGAAACCCAGTACTTC
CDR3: CAISGAASLETQYF

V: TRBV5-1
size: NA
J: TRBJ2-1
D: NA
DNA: TGCGCCAGCAGCCGTCCGGACCTAGTGAATGAGCAGTTCTTC
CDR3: CASSRPDLVNEQFF

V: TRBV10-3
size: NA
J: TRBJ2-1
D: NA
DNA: TGTGCCATCAGTGATGGGTTGGATGAGCAGTTCTTC
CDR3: CAISDGLDEQFF

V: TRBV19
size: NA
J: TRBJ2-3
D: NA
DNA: TGTGCCAGTAGTCCCTCGGGGTCGGAAGGCGCAGATACGCAGTATTTT
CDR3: CASSPSGSEGADTQYF

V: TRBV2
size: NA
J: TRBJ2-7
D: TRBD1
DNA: TGTGCCAGCAGGAAACAGGGGCCAGGCTACGAGCAGTACTTC
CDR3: CASRKQGPGYEQYF

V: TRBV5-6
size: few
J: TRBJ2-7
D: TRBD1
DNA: TGTGCCAGCAGCTTGGAGACAGGGGGTTACGAGCAGTACTTC
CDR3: CASSLETGGYEQYF